These T cell receptor beta chains were read from a single sample in a study of T cells in localized non-small cell lung cancer. The assay was immunoSEQ multiplex PCR, and TCRdb's table has in-frame clones only and misses some. The sample has some 38,000 clones; more than 80% are singletons. Here the sequenced sample was peripheral blood mononuclear cells, taken before any cancer treatment. All receptors come from a male donor aged 60 or over with stage II lung adenocarcinoma. Each CDR3 is given with its conserved first and last residue. D genes are given only for firm matches. Only part of the rows carry a size: once, few, many, or a class if the clone is expanded.

>-|TRBV6-1|16|TRBJ2-1|-
CASSEMSGSSYNEQFF
TGTGCCAGCAGTGAAATGTCGGGAAGCTCCTACAATGAGCAGTTCTTC
>few|TRBV6-6|15|TRBJ1-4|TRBD1
CASSYSDRGHEKLFF
TGTGCCAGCAGTTACTCGGACAGGGGGCACGAAAAACTGTTTTTT
>-|TRBV7-2|14|TRBJ1-2|-
CASSLKVTGWGYTF
TGTGCCAGCAGCTTAAAGGTCACAGGGTGGGGCTACACCTTC
>-|TRBV4-3|17|TRBJ1-4|TRBD1
CASSQVLGGSTNEKLFF
TGCGCCAGCAGCCAAGTATTAGGGGGCTCGACTAATGAAAAACTGTTTTTT
>-|TRBV9|16|TRBJ2-1|TRBD2
CASSSRRGGDNNEQFF
TGTGCCAGCAGCTCCCGTAGGGGAGGGGATAACAATGAGCAGTTCTTC
>-|TRBV5-1|13|TRBJ2-2|-
CASSQADGGELFF
TGCGCCAGCAGCCAAGCGGACGGCGGGGAGCTGTTTTTT
>-|TRBV25-1|15|TRBJ2-7|-
CASSTDRSIIYEQYF
TGTGCCAGCAGCACGGACAGAAGTATAATCTACGAGCAGTACTTC
>-|TRBV28|14|TRBJ1-5|-
CASSWAGGDQPQHF
TGTGCCAGCAGTTGGGCGGGGGGCGATCAGCCCCAGCATTTT
>-|TRBV6-5|14|TRBJ1-5|-
CASSYGGVNQPQHF
TGTGCCAGCAGTTACGGGGGGGTGAATCAGCCCCAGCATTTT
>few|TRBV4-2|18|TRBJ1-1|-
CASSQEVRIWGTNTEAFF
TGTGCCAGCAGCCAAGAAGTCAGGATATGGGGCACCAACACTGAAGCTTTCTTT
>-|TRBV15|14|TRBJ1-4|TRBD1
CATSVNRGGEKLFF
TGTGCCACCAGCGTTAACAGGGGTGGCGAAAAACTGTTTTTT
>-|TRBV5-1|12|TRBJ2-7|-
CASSLDGDEQYF
TGCGCCAGCAGCTTGGACGGGGACGAGCAGTACTTC
>-|TRBV4-2|14|TRBJ1-1|-
CASRQQGLNTEAFF
TGTGCCAGCAGACAACAAGGCCTTAACACTGAAGCTTTCTTT
>-|TRBV7-7|13|TRBJ2-7|-
CASSLQPTYEQYF
TGTGCCAGCAGCTTACAACCGACCTACGAGCAGTACTTC
>-|TRBV19|13|TRBJ2-1|-
CASSVVRFNEQFF
TGTGCCAGTAGCGTGGTTCGGTTCAATGAGCAGTTCTTC
>-|TRBV5-6|14|TRBJ1-2|-
CASSRGTSTHGYTF
TGTGCCAGCAGCCGAGGGACCTCCACCCATGGCTACACCTTC
>-|TRBV5-1|13|TRBJ2-3|-
CASSFWGRDTQYF
TGCGCCAGCAGCTTTTGGGGGCGGGATACGCAGTATTTT
>-|TRBV5-1|15|TRBJ2-5|TRBD2
CASSLPTGGGETQYF
TGCGCCAGCAGCTTGCCGACGGGAGGTGGAGAGACCCAGTACTTC
>-|TRBV28|12|TRBJ2-1|-
CASSVSGNEQFF
TGTGCCAGCAGCGTCTCGGGGAATGAGCAGTTCTTC
>-|TRBV19|12|TRBJ2-1|-
CASSTLVSPKFF
TGTGCCAGTAGTACCTTAGTCTCCCCGAAGTTCTTC
>-|TRBV6-5|15|TRBJ1-3|-
CASSSPTVTGNTIYF
TGTGCCAGCAGCTCCCCGACAGTAACTGGAAACACCATATATTTT
>-|TRBV4-3|14|TRBJ2-2|TRBD1
CASSQGGGSGELFF
TGCGCCAGCAGCCAAGGAGGGGGCTCCGGGGAGCTGTTTTTT
>-|TRBV6-5|13|TRBJ1-2|-
CASSLTVGYGYTF
TGTGCCAGCAGCCTTACAGTAGGCTATGGCTACACCTTC
>-|TRBV4-2|15|TRBJ1-1|-
CASSQGGQRNTEAFF
TGTGCCAGCAGCCAAGGAGGTCAGAGGAACACTGAAGCTTTCTTT
>-|TRBV7-6|14|TRBJ2-1|TRBD1
CASSFGTGRNEQFF
TGTGCCAGCAGCTTTGGGACAGGCCGCAATGAGCAGTTCTTC
>-|TRBV7-8|13|TRBJ1-2|-
CASSRGGNYGYTF
TGTGCCAGCAGCCGAGGGGGTAACTATGGCTACACCTTC
>-|TRBV6-1|12|TRBJ2-5|-
CASRSEGETQYF
TGTGCCAGCAGATCGGAGGGAGAGACCCAGTACTTC
>-|TRBV7-9|13|TRBJ1-4|-
CASSYVVGEKLFF
TGTGCCAGCAGCTACGTCGTGGGTGAAAAACTGTTTTTT
>-|TRBV19|14|TRBJ2-3|-
CASPHKQGTDTQYF
TGTGCCAGTCCTCACAAACAGGGAACAGATACGCAGTATTTT
>-|TRBV6-1|14|TRBJ1-4|-
CASSGGWGNEKLFF
TGTGCCAGCAGTGGAGGGTGGGGTAATGAAAAACTGTTTTTT
>-|TRBV5-1|16|TRBJ2-1|-
CASSLGGRAYYNEQFF
TGCGCCAGCAGCTTGGGGGGAAGAGCTTACTACAATGAGCAGTTCTTC
>-|TRBV28|13|TRBJ2-7|-
CASSLGGYHEQYF
TGTGCCAGCAGTTTAGGAGGGTACCACGAGCAGTACTTC
>-|TRBV10-1|12|TRBJ1-2|-
CASSESGYGYTF
TGCGCCAGCAGTGAGTCGGGCTATGGCTACACCTTC
>once|TRBV2|19|TRBJ1-5|TRBD1
CASSEGTGGAFPRNQPQHF
TGTGCCAGCAGTGAGGGGACAGGGGGCGCATTCCCGCGCAATCAGCCCCAGCATTTT
>-|TRBV7-2|13|TRBJ2-1|-
CASSFSEGNEQFF
TGTGCCAGCAGCTTTTCGGAAGGAAATGAGCAGTTCTTC
>-|TRBV28|17|TRBJ2-5|-
CASSLYVVFGGRETQYF
TGTGCCAGCAGTTTATATGTGGTTTTCGGGGGACGGGAGACCCAGTACTTC
>-|TRBV28|14|TRBJ2-1|-
CASSLTGELNEQFF
TGTGCCAGCAGTTTGACGGGGGAGTTAAATGAGCAGTTCTTC
>-|TRBV4-2|11|TRBJ2-7|-
CASSPGDEQYF
TGTGCCAGCAGCCCGGGGGACGAGCAGTACTTC
>few|TRBV30|14|TRBJ1-1|-
CAWSLGTRNTEAFF
TGTGCCTGGAGCCTCGGGACAAGGAACACTGAAGCTTTCTTT
>-|TRBV7-2|15|TRBJ1-5|-
CASSRGPGSNQPQHF
TGTGCCAGCAGCAGAGGGCCGGGGTCCAATCAGCCCCAGCATTTT
>-|TRBV4-1|17|TRBJ1-5|-
CASSQWVRLESNQPQHF
TGCGCCAGCAGCCAATGGGTCAGACTAGAGAGCAATCAGCCCCAGCATTTT
>-|TRBV14|15|TRBJ2-7|-
CASSQAQRYSYEQYF
TGTGCCAGCAGCCAAGCCCAGCGCTACTCCTACGAGCAGTACTTC